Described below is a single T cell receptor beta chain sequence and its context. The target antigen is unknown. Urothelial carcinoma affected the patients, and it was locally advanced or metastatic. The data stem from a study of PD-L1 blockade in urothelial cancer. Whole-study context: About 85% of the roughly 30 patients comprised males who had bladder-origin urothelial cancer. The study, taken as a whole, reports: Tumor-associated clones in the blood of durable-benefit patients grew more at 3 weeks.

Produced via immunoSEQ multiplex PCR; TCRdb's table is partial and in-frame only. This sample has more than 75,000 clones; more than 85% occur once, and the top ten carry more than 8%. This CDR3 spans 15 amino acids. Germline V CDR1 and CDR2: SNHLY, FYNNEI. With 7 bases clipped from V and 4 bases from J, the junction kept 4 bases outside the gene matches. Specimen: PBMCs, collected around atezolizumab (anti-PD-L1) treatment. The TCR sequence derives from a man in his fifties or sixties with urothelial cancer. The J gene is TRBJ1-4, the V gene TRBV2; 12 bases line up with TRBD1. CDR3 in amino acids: CASMGTGGLNEKLFF. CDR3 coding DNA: TGTGCCAGCATGGGGACAGGGGGCCTTAATGAAAAACTGTTTTTT.